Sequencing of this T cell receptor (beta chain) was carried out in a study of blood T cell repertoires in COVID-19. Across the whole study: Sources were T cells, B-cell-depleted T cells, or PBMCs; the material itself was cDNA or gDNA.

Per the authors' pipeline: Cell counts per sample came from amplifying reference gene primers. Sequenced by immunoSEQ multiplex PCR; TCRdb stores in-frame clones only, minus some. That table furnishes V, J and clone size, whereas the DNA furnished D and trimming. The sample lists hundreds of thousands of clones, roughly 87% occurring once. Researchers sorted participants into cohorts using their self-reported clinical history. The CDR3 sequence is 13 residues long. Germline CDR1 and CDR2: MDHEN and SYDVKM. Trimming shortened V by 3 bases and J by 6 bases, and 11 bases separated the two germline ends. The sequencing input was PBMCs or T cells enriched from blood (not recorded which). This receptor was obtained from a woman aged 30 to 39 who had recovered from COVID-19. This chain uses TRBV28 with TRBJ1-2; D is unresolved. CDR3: CASSFEGRDGYTF. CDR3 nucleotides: TGTGCCAGCAGTTTTGAGGGAAGGGATGGCTACACCTTC.